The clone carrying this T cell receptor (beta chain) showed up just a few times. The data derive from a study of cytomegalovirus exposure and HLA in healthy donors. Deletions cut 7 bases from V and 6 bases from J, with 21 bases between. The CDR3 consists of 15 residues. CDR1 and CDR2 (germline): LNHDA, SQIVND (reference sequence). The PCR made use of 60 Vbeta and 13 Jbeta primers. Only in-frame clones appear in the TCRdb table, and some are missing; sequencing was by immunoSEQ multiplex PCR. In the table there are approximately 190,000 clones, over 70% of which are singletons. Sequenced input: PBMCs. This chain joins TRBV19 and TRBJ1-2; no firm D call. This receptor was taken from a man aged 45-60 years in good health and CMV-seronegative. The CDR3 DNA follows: TGTGCCAGTATTTCCGAGGGCGATTATGGGGATGGCTACACCTTC. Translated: CASISEGDYGDGYTF.